This TCR beta chain was sequenced during a study of a mutant IDH1 vaccine in newly diagnosed glioma. Study-level information: Earlier therapy was either radiotherapy, temozolomide, or both, and most got both. The study, taken as a whole, reports: Alterations occurring in top peripheral T cell clonotypes seemed unrelated to pseudoprogression. Evidence of vaccine-induced immune responses was documented in roughly 93% of patients.

This clone has more than one count but fewer than ten. The antigen is not known. Using immunoSEQ multiplex PCR, the repertoire was profiled, and TCRdb retains in-frame clones only, with some absent. The sample includes about 54,000 clones, approximately 80% of them seen just once. Germline CDR1 and CDR2: MNHEY and SMNVEV (reference sequence). The V gene end was trimmed by 5 bases and the J gene end by 7 bases; junction bases not matched to a gene: 12. There are 15 residues in the CDR3. Indicated time point: baseline, week 1 (first vaccination visit). Noted treatment: pre-vaccination baseline after standard-of-care therapy.

The chain has TRBV27 and TRBJ1-1; 8 bases match TRBD1. This TCR was recovered from a man aged 18 to 35 with glioma. Sequencing was performed on PBMCs, taken from a glioma patient treated with radiotherapy, temozolomide or both. The CDR3 DNA is TGTGCCAGCAGTGCAATAGCTGGGACAGGCCTTGAAGCTTTCTTT. This gives the protein CASSAIAGTGLEAFF.